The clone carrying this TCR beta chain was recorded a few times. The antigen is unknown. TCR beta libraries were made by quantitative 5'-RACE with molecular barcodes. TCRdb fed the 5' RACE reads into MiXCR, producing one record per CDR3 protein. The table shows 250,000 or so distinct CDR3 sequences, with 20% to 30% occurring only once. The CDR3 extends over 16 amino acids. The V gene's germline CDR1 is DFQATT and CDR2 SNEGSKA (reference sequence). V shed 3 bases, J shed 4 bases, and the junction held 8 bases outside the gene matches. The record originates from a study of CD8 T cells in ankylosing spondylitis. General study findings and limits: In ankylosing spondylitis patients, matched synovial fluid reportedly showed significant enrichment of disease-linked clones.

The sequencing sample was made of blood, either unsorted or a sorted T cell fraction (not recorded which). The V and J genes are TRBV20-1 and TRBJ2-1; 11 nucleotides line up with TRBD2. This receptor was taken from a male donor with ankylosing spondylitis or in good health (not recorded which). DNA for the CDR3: TGCAGTGCTAGTTCGTCTAGCGGGGGGCAATACAATGAGCAGTTCTTC. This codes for CSASSSSGGQYNEQFF.